This is a list of T cell receptor beta chains from one sample in a study of T cell changes during pregnancy in multiple sclerosis. Only in-frame clones appear in the TCRdb table, and some are missing; sequencing was by immunoSEQ multiplex PCR. The sample yields 30,000 or so clones, 80% to 90% seen once. Sequencing was performed on CD8+ T cells from peripheral blood mononuclear cells, taken in the third trimester of pregnancy. These TCRs come from a female donor with multiple sclerosis, enrolled in a pregnancy study. The CDR3 runs from the conserved cysteine through the conserved F or W. The D gene is left open where the match is weak. The listing skips clone size in some rows; elsewhere it reads once, few, many or a size class.

clone_size	d_call	v_call	j_call	cdr3_nt	cdr3_aa
once	TRBD1	TRBV7-2	TRBJ1-2	TGTGCCAGCAGCTTAGCCGACAGGGCTACCTATGGCTACACCTTC	CASSLADRATYGYTF
.	TRBD1	TRBV2	TRBJ1-1	TGTGCCAGCAGTGCGGGACAGGGGAGGCTTAAGAGAGAAGCTTTCTTT	CASSAGQGRLKREAFF
.	.	TRBV27	TRBJ2-7	TGTGCCAGCAGTTTAGTCGCGGGGACCTACGAGCAGTACTTC	CASSLVAGTYEQYF
.	TRBD2	TRBV4-1	TRBJ2-3	TGCGCCAGCAGCATACTAGCGGGGGGGACAGATACGCAGTATTTT	CASSILAGGTDTQYF
once	TRBD2	TRBV13	TRBJ2-3	TGTGCCAGCAGCTTAGGCATACCACTAGCGGGGGGGCCAGATACGCAGTATTTT	CASSLGIPLAGGPDTQYF
.	.	TRBV4-1	TRBJ1-5	TGCGCCAGCAGCCAATCCGGGGGGACTGGCAATCAGCCCCAGCATTTT	CASSQSGGTGNQPQHF
.	.	TRBV4-1	TRBJ2-7	TGCGCCAGCAGCCAAGAGTCAGGGGCCCCCTACGAGCAGTACTTC	CASSQESGAPYEQYF
.	.	TRBV27	TRBJ2-1	TGTGCCAGCAGTTTATCCTGGGGGCTTGGCAATGAGCAGTTCTTC	CASSLSWGLGNEQFF
once	TRBD1	TRBV5-1	TRBJ1-1	TGCGCCAGCAGCTCCTCCAGGGGGATGAACACTGAAGCTTTCTTT	CASSSSRGMNTEAFF
.	.	TRBV6-5	TRBJ1-1	TGTGCCAGCATGGCTCCCGGGACAGAAGCTTTCTTT	CASMAPGTEAFF
.	.	TRBV7-9	TRBJ2-5	TGTGCCAGCAGCTCCCCCTCCGGTAGCTATGGAGAGACCCAGTACTTC	CASSSPSGSYGETQYF
.	.	TRBV13	TRBJ1-5	TGTGCCAGCAGTCAGGGGCGCCAGCCCCAGCATTTT	CASSQGRQPQHF
.	TRBD2	TRBV27	TRBJ2-7	TGTGCCAGCAGTTTATGGGGGGGGTACGAGCAGTACTTC	CASSLWGGYEQYF
.	.	TRBV7-3	TRBJ2-1	TGTGCCAGCAGCTTAAGAGCGAATGAGCAGTTCTTC	CASSLRANEQFF
.	TRBD1	TRBV13	TRBJ2-3	TGTGCCAGCAGCTCCCGGACAGGGACTTCAGATACGCAGTATTTT	CASSSRTGTSDTQYF
.	TRBD2	TRBV9	TRBJ2-3	TGTGCCAGCAGCGGAGGGACTAGCGGGATGACAGATACGCAGTATTTT	CASSGGTSGMTDTQYF
.	.	TRBV9	TRBJ2-1	TGTGCCAGCAGCGTAGGCCCGACAAGAAGCTCCTACAATGAGCAGTTCTTC	CASSVGPTRSSYNEQFF
.	TRBD1	TRBV7-6	TRBJ1-2	TGTGCCAGCAGCCCCGGACAGGGGGGGTGGTATGGCTACACCTTC	CASSPGQGGWYGYTF
.	.	TRBV18	TRBJ2-3	TGTGCCAGCTCACCCTGGACATCGACCACAGATACGCAGTATTTT	CASSPWTSTTDTQYF
medium-sized	.	TRBV2	TRBJ1-6	TGTGCCAGCAGCCTACAGGGCCCTCCCTATAATTCACCCCTCCACTTT	CASSLQGPPYNSPLHF